The clone carrying this T cell receptor beta chain has just one count. Its antigen is not identified. An end of the junction differs from the germline gene, which may be a read error. Other DNA sequences within the sample encode an identical CDR3. The data were taken from a study of cytomegalovirus exposure and HLA in healthy donors. As for the study in general: In an earlier analysis, almost 120 million unique TCR beta sequences were found from some 180 million T cells. Overall study findings and caveats: In a later analysis, 16,951 TCR beta sequences were associated with HLA alleles at 0.05 false discovery rate.

The PCR made use of 60 Vbeta and 13 Jbeta primers. Method: immunoSEQ multiplex PCR; TCRdb's copy keeps in-frame clones and lacks some. This repertoire shows around 110,000 clones, around 70% found once; its top ten account for around 5%. Germline CDR1 and CDR2: SEHNR and FQNEAQ (reference sequence). The CDR3 sequence is 12 residues long. Source material: PBMCs. This TCR was sampled from a young man in good health and CMV-seropositive. The J gene is TRBJ1-1, the V gene TRBV7-9; unclear D gene. The CDR3 sequence: CSSSLRGTEAFF. CDR3 coding DNA: TGTTCCAGCAGCTTACGCGGCACTGAAGCTTTCTTT.